Listed here is a single TCR beta chain. Its antigen is not yet known. Base-call qualities are not available, and no considerably larger clone is one nucleotide away. The data derive from a study of cytomegalovirus exposure and HLA in healthy donors (dated by TCRdb to the late 2010s). Concerning the study at large: In an earlier analysis of roughly 590 of the donors, about 260 Gb of sequence data and 90 million to 120 million unique TCR beta sequences from 150 million to 200 million T cells were reported. On average, roughly 200,000 unique TCR beta nucleotide sequences were sequenced per donor among roughly 430 genotyped donors of the cohort, with around 19% of those sequences being non-productive. Both class I and class II loci were covered by HLA typing, at four-digit resolution. To predict cytomegalovirus infection status, the study brought together high-throughput TCR immunosequencing, statistical association of individual TCRs with disease status, and machine learning. Typing coverage differed by locus: A, B, C, DRB1 and DQB1 were typed in roughly 620-630 donors, DQA1 in about 500, DPA1 in over 600, and DPB1 in 450 to 490. Donor age, sex, ethnicity and CMV serostatus were compiled alongside the repertoire data. Every discovery cohort repertoire had been produced on one sequencing platform. An early release that covered roughly 600 HLA-typed donors contained approximately 320 gigabases of sequencing data and 85 million to 100 million unique TCR sequences. A few DR-DQ haplotypes were treated as single units for association and clustering because of strong linkage in the cohort. A later genetic analysis took genome-wide SNP genotypes for about 55% of the roughly 700 donors and used that subset as a discovery cohort. To decide whether each TCR beta V gene segment behaved as functional or pseudogenic, an earlier analysis of fewer than 750 of the donors relied on high-throughput TCR beta sequencing. The study aimed to test whether cataloging public T cell receptors could reveal signatures of past pathogen exposure. Rather than drawing on any new phenotypic data, the later analysis identified candidate immune exposures from TCR beta sequences and the way those sequences occurred across donors. The T cell repertoires of under 700 subjects were profiled by immunosequencing and related to cytomegalovirus serostatus. Of the roughly 400 genotyped donors, 65% to 90% were placed in the genetic ancestry cluster associated with self-reported Caucasian donors. In addition to the first cohort of 500 to 850 subjects, a separate validation cohort of around 110 different subjects was used. A later analysis re-examined previously published TCR beta repertoires from several hundred donors and added high-resolution HLA genotyping to investigate patterns of TCR occurrence.

In total, about 650 healthy bone marrow donors made up the cohort. At the time of sampling, all cohort members were nominally healthy, though unrecorded immune exposures were likely present. The donor was CMV seropositive and belonged to the group of about 290 seropositive cohort members. A peripheral blood sample was collected from each donor, and TCR beta sequencing was performed on peripheral blood mononuclear cells. The Qiagen DNeasy Blood Extraction Kit was used to extract genomic DNA from the blood cell samples. Overall results and qualifications from the work: A cluster of highly shared sequence variants was judged likely to represent a technical artifact of the sequencing pipeline. When HLA alleles, especially DR and DQ, strongly co-occurred, attributing TCR associations to individual alleles was difficult. Linkage disequilibrium might explain the correlated functional status among segregating V segments, but an unknown experimental factor could not be excluded. This cohort had only TCR beta chains sequenced, and the lack of alpha or paired-chain data limited which features could be detected. The study listed approximately 160 TCR beta chains as associated with cytomegalovirus. In a later genetic analysis, fewer N-insertions in productive TCRs were reported among donors in an Asian-associated ancestry cluster than the approximately 710-donor mean. In a later genetic analysis, a missense DCLRE1C variant was associated with V-gene and J-gene trimming of TCR beta chains, and the association was replicated in an independent cohort. Because counts were too low, roughly 16 rarely observed V segments, including chromosome 9 orphons, were excluded from the earlier analysis of 587 of the donors. A later analysis associated 15,000 or so TCR beta sequences with specific HLA alleles at a false discovery rate of 0.05. A further reported finding was that TCR beta sequences accurately predicted the HLA-A and HLA-B alleles for most subjects in the first cohort. Compared with equally common non-associated chains, HLA-associated TCR beta chains in a later analysis were more clonally expanded and had lower generation probabilities. Most TCR sequences were observed very rarely across donors, whereas some public TCRs were present in many individuals. Immune exposure information for the cohort was limited to CMV serostatus. In both the original and validation cohorts, the classifier was reported to diagnose cytomegalovirus status with high specificity and sensitivity. Roughly uniform sequencing depth across donors was assumed in presence/absence analyses, although this assumption may not hold. HLA typing was unavailable for some donors at each locus, so association tests used only the typed subset. Broadly in line with IMGT annotations, most TCR beta V segments showed up in productive rearrangements about 87% or about 30% of the time in an earlier analysis of about 500 of the donors. According to a later analysis, TCR association rates differed among HLA loci, with DRB1 alleles showing the most associated TCRs and HLA-C alleles showing the fewest. Several of the top co-occurrence clusters appeared to be linked to parvovirus B19, influenza, CMV and Epstein-Barr virus, according to a later analysis. Some IMGT-functional V segments, including TRBV6-2 and TRBV6-3, could not be distinguished by the 87-base-pair reads and were therefore excluded. The authors suggested that the approach could potentially be extended to other disease states and immunological phenotypes. In vitro tests confirmed that a few of the cytomegalovirus-associated TCR beta chains recognize cytomegalovirus antigens. In a later analysis, most CMV-associated TCR beta chains were found to appear HLA-restricted, with HLA associations seemingly driven largely by CMV exposure.

The library came from the immunoSEQ multiplex PCR assay. For the multiplex PCR, a mixture combining 60 forward primers for TCR Vbeta segments and 13 reverse primers for TCR Jbeta segments was used. The CDR3 region of rearranged TCR beta genes was amplified from genomic DNA with a multiplex PCR assay. On the Illumina HiSeq System, the amplified TCR beta libraries were sequenced as 87-base-pair reads. Processing in the source paper ran as follows. A later analysis counted some 74 million unique TCR beta chains across the 550 to 750 repertoires, and around 9.9 million of these chains were shared by at least two donors. A nearest-neighbor algorithm error-corrected the raw reads and collapsed the reads into unique sequences, merging closely related sequences to remove PCR and sequencing errors. CDR3 sequences were aligned to IMGT reference sequences to assign V, D and J gene segments. For a sequence to be retained, a match of at least six nucleotides to both a V gene segment and a J gene segment was required. A rearrangement counted as productive if the CDR3 had no stop codons and remained in frame with V and J, and every other rearrangement counted as non-productive. CDR3 was defined according to IMGT convention as the region running from the second conserved V-encoded cysteine to the conserved J-encoded phenylalanine. The earlier analysis of 550 to 650 of the donors excluded any sequence lacking an unambiguous match to a single V gene segment. In an earlier analysis of around 590 of the donors, a V segment was called functional when productive rearrangements were above 56.7%, and segregating when the standard deviation between donors exceeded 5%. To diagnose cytomegalovirus status from the catalog of TCR beta chain sequences, a statistical classification framework was built. In a later analysis, TCR nucleotide sequences were compared against IMGT/GENE-DB human TR gene sequences so that V and J genes could be assigned. A later analysis assigned CDR3 sequences and most-parsimonious VDJ recombination scenarios with the TCRdist pipeline. In a later analysis, each TCR beta chain was defined by its CDR3 amino acid sequence together with its V-gene family, and reads without a unique V-gene family were excluded. To address suspected cross-contamination and a sequencing artifact, a later analysis removed a few hundred highly shared, low-generation-probability nucleotide sequences. In a later analysis, a clonal expansion index was calculated for each public chain from normalized within-repertoire ranks of inferred template counts. In a later analysis, generation probabilities were computed with a VDJ recombination model fitted to out-of-frame rearrangements, and the resulting probabilities were checked against IGoR. In a later analysis, TCR-TCR, TCR-HLA and TCR-CMV co-occurrence was scored with hypergeometric tests, and a repertoire-size bias correction was applied to TCR pairs. False discovery rates were estimated in a later analysis by permuting HLA or CMV assignments 20 times. In a later analysis, co-occurring TCRs were grouped using DBSCAN, with TCRdist sequence similarity added in when clustering inside HLA-allele-positive subsets. Repertoires with fewer than 30,000 or more than 120,000 public chains, plus five repertoires with anomalous nucleotide sharing, were excluded from co-occurrence clustering. TCRdb took over this immuneACCESS table, retaining in-frame rearrangements with V and J assigned. Such tables are incomplete; in checked studies, under half of the missing clones stem from an unresolved V gene, and the remainder is unexplained. For V, J and clone size, that table is used; D and trimming come from the DNA. The table for this sample lists some 180,000 clones; just over 75% of them were counted only once. In total, the top ten clones hold around 3.5% of the sample.

The germline V gene supplies CDR1 LGHNA and CDR2 YSLEER. V drops 2 bases and J drops 0 bases, leaving 5 bases in between. The CDR3 spans 15 residues, from the cysteine through the phenylalanine. The sequence is cut down to CDR3 DNA, 45 bases in frame from base 1. Rearrangement joined TRBV4-3 to TRBJ1-6; the D gene cannot be resolved reliably. The receptor was isolated from a woman in her sixties in good health and CMV-seropositive. Sequences were obtained from PBMCs. The CDR3 protein is CASSQYRSYNSPLHF. The DNA reads as follows: TGCGCCAGCAGCCAATATCGCTCCTATAATTCACCCCTCCACTTT.